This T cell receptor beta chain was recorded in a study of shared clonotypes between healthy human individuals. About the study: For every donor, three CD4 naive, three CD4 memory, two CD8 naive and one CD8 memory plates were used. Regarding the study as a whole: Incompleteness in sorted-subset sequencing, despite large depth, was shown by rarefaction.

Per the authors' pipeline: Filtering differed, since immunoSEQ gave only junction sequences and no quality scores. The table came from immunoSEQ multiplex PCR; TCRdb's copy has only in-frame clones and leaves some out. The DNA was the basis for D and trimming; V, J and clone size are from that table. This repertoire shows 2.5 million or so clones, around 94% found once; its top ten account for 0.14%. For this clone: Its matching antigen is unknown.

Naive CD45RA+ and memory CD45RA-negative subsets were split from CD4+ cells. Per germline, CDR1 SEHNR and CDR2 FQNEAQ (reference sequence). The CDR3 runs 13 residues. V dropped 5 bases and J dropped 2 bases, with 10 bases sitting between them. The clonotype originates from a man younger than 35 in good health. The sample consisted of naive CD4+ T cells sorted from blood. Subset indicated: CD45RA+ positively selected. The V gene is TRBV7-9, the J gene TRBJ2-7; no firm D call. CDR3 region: CASSRQAPYEQYF. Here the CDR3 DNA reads TGTGCCAGCAGCCGTCAGGCCCCCTACGAGCAGTACTTC.